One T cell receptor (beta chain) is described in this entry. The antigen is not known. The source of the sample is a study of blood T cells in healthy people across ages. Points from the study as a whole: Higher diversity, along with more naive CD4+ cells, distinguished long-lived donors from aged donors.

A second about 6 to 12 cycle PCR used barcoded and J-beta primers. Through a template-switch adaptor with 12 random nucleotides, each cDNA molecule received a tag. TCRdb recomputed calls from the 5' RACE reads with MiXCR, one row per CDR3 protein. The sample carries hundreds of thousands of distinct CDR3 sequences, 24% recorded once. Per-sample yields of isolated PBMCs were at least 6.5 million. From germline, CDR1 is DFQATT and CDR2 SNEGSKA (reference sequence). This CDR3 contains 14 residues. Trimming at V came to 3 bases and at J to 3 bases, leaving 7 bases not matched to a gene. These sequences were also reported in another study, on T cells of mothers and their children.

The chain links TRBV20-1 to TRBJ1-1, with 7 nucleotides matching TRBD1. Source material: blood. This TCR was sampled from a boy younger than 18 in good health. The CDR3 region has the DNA TGCAGTGCTAGGGGACAGCCCGTGTACACTGAAGCTTTCTTT. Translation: CSARGQPVYTEAFF.